This T cell receptor beta chain was recovered during a study of blood T cell repertoires in COVID-19. Looking at the study overall: T cells, B-cell-depleted T cells, or PBMCs provided the cDNA or gDNA that served as material.

Participant ages covered roughly 18 to 89 years across about 22 US areas. Germline trimming cut 6 bases from V and 2 bases from J; bases unmatched to any gene: 10. CDR1 SGHAT and CDR2 FQNNGV come from the germline V gene. The CDR3 loop spans 16 amino acids. TCRdb's copy holds only in-frame clones and misses some; the assay was immunoSEQ multiplex PCR. This table holds fewer than 250,000 clones, 65% to 85% found once. This chain connects TRBV11-2 to TRBJ2-3, with 8 bases that match TRBD1. What was sequenced was PBMCs or T cells enriched from blood (not recorded which). The receptor was derived from a woman in her 30s who had recovered from COVID-19. Here the CDR3 reads CASSRRGQKITDTQYF. The CDR3 DNA sequence: TGTGCCAGCAGTCGCAGGGGGCAGAAGATCACAGATACGCAGTATTTT.